These 26 T cell receptor beta chains originate from one sample sequenced in a study of CD8 T cells in Susac syndrome. RNA in amounts of roughly 0.45 to 1 ug was reverse transcribed with random hexamers. TCRdb fed the immunoSEQ multiplex PCR reads into MiXCR, producing one record per CDR3 protein. The table shows 100,000 to 150,000 distinct CDR3 sequences, with just under 95% occurring only once. The specimen sequenced was CD8+ T cells from PBMCs. These receptors were taken from a human donor with Susac syndrome.

The rearrangement joins TRBV30 to TRBJ2-5; possibly TRBD2 for D (6 bases). The CDR3 is 17 amino acids. Germline loops: CDR1 GTSNPN, CDR2 SVGIG (reference sequence). Deletions cut 5 bases from V and 4 bases from J, with 26 bases between. The CDR3 DNA reads as TGTGCCTGGCTAAGAGCTCACCAGGGACTGGCCCCAGAGACCCAGTACTTC. Its protein product is CAWLRAHQGLAPETQYF.

The V call is TRBV3-1, the J call TRBJ2-3, with D uncertain. The CDR3 sequence is 12 residues long. CDR1 and CDR2 (germline): LGHDT, YNNKEL (reference sequence). Trimming cost V 2 bases and J 5 bases, with 5 bases left between them. The CDR3: CASSQPRDTQYF. In DNA form, the CDR3 reads TGTGCCAGCAGCCAACCAAGAGATACGCAGTATTTT.

The genes are TRBV18 and TRBJ1-4; D call uncertain. Deletions cut 3 bases from V and 1 base from J, with 6 bases between. The V gene's germline CDR1 is KGHSH and CDR2 LQKENI. The CDR3 consists of 14 residues. CDR3 residues: CASSPGETNEKLFF. CDR3 sequence (DNA): TGTGCCAGCTCACCCGGGGAAACTAATGAAAAACTGTTTTTT. Full variable domain (missing parts from reference TRBV18 and TRBJ1-4): NAGVMQNPRHLVRRRGQEARLRCSPMKGHSHVYWYRQLPEEGLKFMVYLQKENIIDESGMPKERFSAEFPKEGPSILRIQQVVRGDSAAYFCASSPGETNEKLFFGSGTQLSVL.

CDR3 amino acids: CASSLVGQGRYGYTF. For the CDR3, the DNA is TGTGCCAGCAGTTTAGTGGGACAGGGGCGCTATGGCTACACCTTC. This chain uses TRBV27 with TRBJ1-2; 10 bases agree with TRBD1. V gave up 2 bases and J gave up 4 bases; unmatched junction bases: 4. The CDR3 is 15 residues long. The germline V gene has CDR1 MNHEY and CDR2 SMNVEV (reference sequence).

The chain links TRBV28 to TRBJ1-5; no firm D call. The CDR3 extends over 15 amino acids. The germline V gene encodes CDR1 MDHEN and CDR2 SYDVKM. V lost 1 base to trimming and J lost 4 bases, with 11 bases between them. This CDR3 is CASSLFPDANQPQHF. The CDR3 coding sequence is TGTGCCAGCAGTTTATTTCCCGACGCAAATCAGCCCCAGCATTTT. Based on the CDR3 plus reference TRBV28 and TRBJ1-5, the full variable domain is DVKVTQSSRYLVKRTGEKVFLECVQDMDHENMFWYRQDPGLGLRLIYFSYDVKMKEKGDIPEGYSVSREKKERFSLILESASTNQTSMYLCASSLFPDANQPQHFGDGTRLSIL.

In nucleotides, the CDR3 is TGTGCCAGCAGCTTGGCGGATGGCTACACCTTC. It translates to CASSLADGYTF. This sequence joins TRBV5-6 and TRBJ1-2; no clear D. The CDR3 covers 11 residues. In germline, CDR1 is SGHDT, CDR2 YYEEEE. V was clipped by 0 bases and J by 6 bases, with 3 bases between them.

Only one count was recorded for this clonotype. V gene TRBV13 combines with J gene TRBJ1-1; no clear D gene. CDR1 and CDR2 (germline): PRHDT, FYEKMQ (reference sequence). V gave up 6 bases and J gave up 1 base, with 12 bases separating them. This CDR3 region has 14 residues. CDR3: CASRTIDWNTEAFF. The CDR3 nucleotides read TGTGCCAGCAGGACGATAGACTGGAACACTGAAGCTTTCTTT.

This CDR3 is CASRGTSGAYEQYF. The CDR3 DNA sequence: TGTGCCAGCCGCGGGACTAGCGGGGCCTACGAGCAGTACTTC. The rearrangement uses TRBV3-1 and TRBJ2-7; 13 bases align to TRBD2. This CDR3 is 14 amino acids long. The V gene end was trimmed by 8 bases and the J gene end by 2 bases; junction bases not matched to a gene: 3. CDR1 and CDR2 (germline): LGHDT, YNNKEL (reference sequence).

V and J are TRBV2 and TRBJ2-1, with 7 bases lining up with TRBD1. There are 13 residues in the CDR3. V trimming: 4 bases; J trimming: 6 bases; junction bases outside the gene matches: 3. The germline V gene encodes CDR1 SNHLY and CDR2 FYNNEI. Written as DNA, the CDR3 is TGTGCCAGCAGTGGGGACAGCCGCAATGAGCAGTTCTTC. It is translated as CASSGDSRNEQFF.

The J gene is TRBJ1-1, the V gene TRBV5-6; unclear D gene. Germline lookup yields CDR1 SGHDT and CDR2 YYEEEE. The V end lost 0 bases, the J end lost 10 bases, and 10 bases lay between the germline ends. The CDR3 is 12 residues long. This chain's CDR3 is CASSLGGVRAFF. The CDR3 region has the DNA TGTGCCAGCAGCTTGGGGGGAGTCCGAGCTTTCTTT.

Only one count was recorded for this clonotype. This chain connects TRBV2 to TRBJ2-7; TRBD2 agrees at 9 bases. This CDR3 has 15 amino acids. Losses at the gene ends were 0 bases for V and 4 bases for J; bases not matched to a gene: 4. Germline V CDR1 and CDR2: SNHLY, FYNNEI. The CDR3 bases are TGTGCCAGCAGTGAAGCGTTTAGCGGGAGATACGAGCAGTACTTC. Its translation: CASSEAFSGRYEQYF.

The V and J genes are TRBV27 and TRBJ1-2, with a possible D match to TRBD1 (5 bases). The ends were cut back, 5 bases at V and 5 bases at J, with 9 bases in the middle. This CDR3 region has 12 residues. Germline assignment: CDR1 MNHEY and CDR2 SMNVEV (reference sequence). The CDR3 DNA follows: TGTGCCAGCAGTGGCGGGGCGTATGGCTACACCTTC. It translates to CASSGGAYGYTF.

The rearrangement joins TRBV7-9 to TRBJ2-1; a possible D gene is TRBD2 (6 bases). Trimming stripped 5 bases from V and 8 bases from J, with 25 bases between. The germline gives CDR1 SEHNR, CDR2 FQNEAQ (reference sequence). The CDR3 is 17 amino acids. The CDR3 nucleotides are TGTGCCAGCAGCGACGCGGTTAAGGGACTCGGGCGCCATGAGCAGTTCTTC. Its protein is CASSDAVKGLGRHEQFF.

The chain joins TRBV27 to TRBJ1-4; no firm D call. This CDR3 is built from 15 residues. V shed 5 bases and J shed 6 bases, with 16 bases lying between them. In germline, CDR1 is MNHEY, CDR2 SMNVEV (reference sequence). CDR3 DNA sequence: TGTGCCAGCAGTCCCTTCCCGACGTTGGATGAAAAACTGTTTTTT. This codes for CASSPFPTLDEKLFF. The complete variable domain, with remaining parts taken from reference TRBV27 and TRBJ1-4, reads EAQVTQNPRYLITVTGKKLTVTCSQNMNHEYMSWYRQDPGLGLRQIYYSMNVEVTDKGDVPEGYKVSRKEKRNFPLILESPSPNQTSLYFCASSPFPTLDEKLFFGSGTQLSVL.

This chain connects TRBV20-1 to TRBJ2-5, with D unclear. CDR3 length equals 14 residues. V was shortened by 0 bases and J by 5 bases, with 13 bases between the two germline ends. The germline gives CDR1 DFQATT, CDR2 SNEGSKA (reference sequence). CDR3 nucleotide sequence: TGCAGTGCTAGAGATCTCGATATCCACGAGACCCAGTACTTC. This codes for CSARDLDIHETQYF.

The chain employs TRBV7-9 and TRBJ1-2, with TRBD1 as a possible D gene (6 bases). Germline-derived CDR1 and CDR2 are SEHNR and FQNEAQ (reference sequence). V was clipped by 6 bases and J by 1 base, with 21 bases between them. The CDR3 consists of 17 residues. CDR3 bases: TGTGCCAGCAGTTCGTGGCCAGGGGATCGTCTTAACTATGGCTACACCTTC. Its translation is CASSSWPGDRLNYGYTF.

This clonotype appeared a single time. The chain has TRBV9 and TRBJ2-6; D is ambiguous. V lost 0 bases and J lost 4, with 17 bases in between. Germline CDR1 reads SGDLS; CDR2 reads YYNGEE. The CDR3 extends over 18 amino acids. The DNA for the CDR3 is TGTGCCAGCAGCGTAGACATGCTCCCCTCGGTGGGGGCCAACGTCCTGACTTTC. Protein: CASSVDMLPSVGANVLTF.

The chain combines TRBV20-1 with TRBJ2-7; 8 bases agree with TRBD2. The CDR3 length is 14 residues. The V and J ends lost 0 bases and 0 bases, in that order; junction bases with no gene match: 1. Germline values: CDR1 DFQATT, CDR2 SNEGSKA (reference sequence). The CDR3 bases are TGCAGTGCTAGAGAGCGGGAGGCCTCCTACGAGCAGTACTTC. It is translated as CSAREREASYEQYF.

The chain carries TRBV20-1 and TRBJ1-1, with TRBD1 matching over 7 bases. The CDR3 is 18 residues long. From germline, CDR1 is DFQATT and CDR2 SNEGSKA (reference sequence). V lost 1 base and J lost 6; bases outside the gene matches: 20. The CDR3 DNA is TGCAGTGCTAGAGGATGGATTTCTAACGAGGGGGCATGGGCTGAAGCTTTCTTT. It is translated as CSARGWISNEGAWAEAFF.

In this sample, this clonotype turned up a few times. The chain carries TRBV4-1 and TRBJ2-7, with D possibly matching TRBD2 (5 bases). Germline loops: CDR1 MGHRA, CDR2 YSYEKL. The V and J ends lost 4 bases and 5 bases respectively, with 15 bases between them. CDR3 size: 14 residues. The CDR3 region is CASSPWVGSNEQYF. As DNA, the CDR3 is TGCGCCAGCAGCCCCTGGGTAGGGAGCAACGAGCAGTACTTC.

The chain is built from TRBV9 and TRBJ2-5; possible D gene TRBD2, 6 bases. Germline V CDR1 and CDR2: SGDLS, YYNGEE. This CDR3 is built from 15 residues. The germline V and J ends were trimmed by 1 base and 2 bases, with 12 bases remaining between them. CDR3 nucleotides: TGTGCCAGCAGCGTATATGGGAGCGGGCAAGAGACCCAGTACTTC. Its protein is CASSVYGSGQETQYF.

This chain joins TRBV24-1 and TRBJ2-1; no reliable D call. Germline assignment: CDR1 KGHDR and CDR2 SFDVKD. The CDR3 contains 15 residues. The V end lost 0 bases, the J end lost 8 bases, and 13 bases lay between the germline ends. The CDR3 loop reads CATSDLETELDEQFF. In nucleotides, the CDR3 is TGTGCCACCAGTGATTTGGAGACGGAGCTCGATGAGCAGTTCTTC.

The chain is built from TRBV12-5 and TRBJ2-5; TRBD1 agrees at 8 bases. V shed 5 bases, J shed 5 bases, and the junction held 13 bases outside the gene matches. CDR1 is LGHNT, CDR2 FRNRAP, per germline. CDR3 length equals 16 residues. The CDR3 sequence is CASGAWPQGAGETQYF. The CDR3 nucleotides are TGTGCTAGTGGTGCATGGCCGCAGGGGGCGGGGGAGACCCAGTACTTC.

J is TRBJ1-4 and V is TRBV29-1; TRBD1 matches 8 bases. This CDR3 spans 14 amino acids. The germline V gene has CDR1 SQVTM and CDR2 ANQGSEA. With 4 bases clipped from V and 5 bases from J, the junction kept 6 bases outside the gene matches. The CDR3 DNA follows: TGCAGCGTTGCTACAGGGGGGTCGAATGAAAAACTGTTTTTT. Translating gives CSVATGGSNEKLFF.

The chain joins TRBV28 to TRBJ1-2; 9 bases fit TRBD1. The CDR3 has 14 amino acids. CDR1 and CDR2 (germline): MDHEN, SYDVKM. V lost 6 bases, J lost 3 bases, and 5 bases stayed unmatched. In DNA, the CDR3 is TGTGCCAGCAGCCTCGACAGGGGGTACTATGGCTACACCTTC. Its protein is CASSLDRGYYGYTF.

This chain joins TRBV10-3 and TRBJ2-1; 9 nucleotides match TRBD2. This CDR3 contains 14 residues. Germline CDR1 reads ENHRY; CDR2 reads SYGVKD. V was clipped by 8 bases and J by 3 bases; unmatched bases: 5. CDR3: CAIQRGELYNEQFF. CDR3 in DNA: TGTGCCATCCAGCGGGGGGAACTCTACAATGAGCAGTTCTTC.